The TCR beta chain described here comes from a study of T cell responses to AZD1222 COVID-19 vaccine. J was trimmed by 4 bases and V by 2 bases; bases with no gene match: 8. CDR1 MNHNS and CDR2 SASEGT come from the germline V gene. The CDR3 is made up of 16 amino acids. Assay used: immunoSEQ multiplex PCR; TCRdb lists only in-frame clones, some missing. The data show approximately 140,000 clones, with 90% seen just once and around 3.5% held by the top ten. Specimen: peripheral blood, collected on day 0 of AZD1222 vaccination. V is TRBV6-1 and J is TRBJ2-3; 8 positions match TRBD2. The receptor comes from an adult in good health. The CDR3 DNA is TGTGCCAGCAGTGAAACGGGAGGGCCAGGCGCAGATACGCAGTATTTT. This encodes CASSETGGPGADTQYF.